The sequence of this T cell receptor (beta chain) was determined in a study of T cell responses to AZD1222 COVID-19 vaccine (dated by TCRdb to the early 2020s). In the study overall: A total of about 250 trial participants underwent TCR sequencing, of whom around 210 had received two doses of AZD1222 and about 26 had received two doses of the MenACWY control vaccine. Trial participants were enrolled by age into subgroups of 18-55, 56-69 and 70-plus years, and approximately 150, 30 and 60 TCR-sequenced participants, respectively, were included in these subgroups.

The CDR3 regions of human TCRbeta chains were analyzed by immunosequencing. As for how the authors treated the data: Repertoire TCRs were matched against a reference library of SARS-CoV-2-specific TCRs generated with the MIRA antigen-specificity platform. Breadth was defined as the fraction of unique TCRs that were SARS-CoV-2-associated, and depth was defined as the fraction of total T cells that were SARS-CoV-2-associated. Each spike-specific TCR was assigned to its reactive spike region and to a CD4 or CD8 class using the MIRA data. Log10-transformed breadth and depth values were compared by one-way ANOVA with Sidak's multiple comparisons tests. This is the immuneACCESS table as TCRdb keeps it, with only in-frame sequences that have V and J called. A part of the clones is gone; compared with another copy, unresolved V genes explain less than half, and the rest is unexplained. Clone size and the V and J calls come from that table; the DNA yielded D and trimming. The sample table contains some 110,000 clones; only one count was recorded for around 88% of them. Clones ranked in the top ten supply roughly 7.1% of the sample.

The sample's time point label, decoded: about 28 days (+/-7) after the second vaccine dose. Because spike-specific TCR depth and breadth did not differ between the two schedules, AZD1222 recipients who got a second dose at roughly 4 weeks were pooled with those who got a second dose at roughly 12 weeks. Vaccinee samples were obtained from the UK trials COV001 and COV002, which included a single-blind randomized controlled phase 2/3 trial of AZD1222 (ChAdOx1 nCoV-19) in healthy adults. Trial participant PBMC samples were collected at day 0 and day 28 after the second dose for TCRbeta chain sequencing. The germline V gene encodes CDR1 MNHEY and CDR2 SVGEGT. Cut back by 0 bases and 7 bases, the V and J ends lie 8 bases apart. The CDR3 runs 13 amino acids, cysteine and phenylalanine included. The read is trimmed to its CDR3 DNA, 39 bases read in frame from base 1. Broader findings and caveats from the paper: In the small 56-69-year group, the increase in depth fell short of significance, most likely because of low power. The vaccine-associated CD4 TCRs covered the entire spike protein, and the dominant responses fell in regions 160-218 and 743-854. Participants were mostly white British and included more females than males, and it was suggested by the authors that clonal diversity may have been underestimated. Because no day 14 peak-response samples were available, the repertoires could be characterized only after the peak T cell response. After two AZD1222 doses, spike-specific TCR breadth and depth were significantly higher than at day 0 and than in MenACWY recipients. Only five to seven AZD1222 recipients were SARS-CoV-2 seropositive at baseline, limiting conclusions about previously exposed vaccinees. Nearly half of unique spike-specific TCRs reportedly recognized epitopes outside regions mutated in the B.1.351 and B.1.1.7 variants.

With regard to this clone: Its antigen is still unknown. No base qualities exist here, and no much larger clone lies one base off it.

The material was peripheral blood, obtained 28 days after the second AZD1222 dose. This sequence originates from an adult who received the AZD1222 COVID-19 vaccine. The sequence links TRBV6-2 or TRBV6-3 to TRBJ2-3; the D region possibly corresponds to TRBD1 (5 bases align). The DNA sequence is as follows: TGTGCCAGCAGTTACTCGGACAAAAATACGCAGTATTTT. It is translated as CASSYSDKNTQYF.